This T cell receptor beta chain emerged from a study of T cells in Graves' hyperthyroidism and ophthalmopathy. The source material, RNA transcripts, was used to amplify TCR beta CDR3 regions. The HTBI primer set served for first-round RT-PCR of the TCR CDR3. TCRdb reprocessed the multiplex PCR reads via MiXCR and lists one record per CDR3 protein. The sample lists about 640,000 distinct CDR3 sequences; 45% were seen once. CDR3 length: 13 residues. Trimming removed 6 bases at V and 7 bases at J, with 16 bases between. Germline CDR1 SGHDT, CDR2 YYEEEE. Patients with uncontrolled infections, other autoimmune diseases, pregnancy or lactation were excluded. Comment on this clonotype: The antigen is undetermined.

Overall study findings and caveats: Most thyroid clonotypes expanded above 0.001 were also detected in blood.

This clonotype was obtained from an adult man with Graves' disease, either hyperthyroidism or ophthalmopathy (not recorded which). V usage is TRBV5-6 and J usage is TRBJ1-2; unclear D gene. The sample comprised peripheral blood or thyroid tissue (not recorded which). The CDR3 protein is CASKVLGTSGYTF. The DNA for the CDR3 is TGTGCCAGCAAAGTCTTGGGCACCTCTGGCTACACCTTC.